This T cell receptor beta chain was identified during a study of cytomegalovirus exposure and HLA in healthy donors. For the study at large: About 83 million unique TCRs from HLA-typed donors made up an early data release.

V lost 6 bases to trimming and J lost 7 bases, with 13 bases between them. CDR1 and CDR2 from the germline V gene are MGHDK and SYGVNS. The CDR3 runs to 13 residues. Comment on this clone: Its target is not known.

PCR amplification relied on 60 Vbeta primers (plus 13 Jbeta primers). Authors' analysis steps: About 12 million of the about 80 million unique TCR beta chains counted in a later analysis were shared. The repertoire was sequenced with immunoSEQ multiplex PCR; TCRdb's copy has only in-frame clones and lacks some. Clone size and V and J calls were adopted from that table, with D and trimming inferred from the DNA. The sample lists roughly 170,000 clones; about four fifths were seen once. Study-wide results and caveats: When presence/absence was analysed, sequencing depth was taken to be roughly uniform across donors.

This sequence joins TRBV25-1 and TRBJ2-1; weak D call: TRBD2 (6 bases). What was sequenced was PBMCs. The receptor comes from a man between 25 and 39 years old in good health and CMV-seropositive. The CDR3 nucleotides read TGTGCCAGCAGCGGCGGAGGGGTGAATGAGCAGTTCTTC. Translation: CASSGGGVNEQFF.